This TCR beta chain was recovered during a study of cytomegalovirus exposure and HLA in healthy donors. Sequencing was performed with immunoSEQ multiplex PCR; in TCRdb, only in-frame clones are kept and a portion is missing. The sample has about 110,000 clones, under 85% seen once; the top ten hold 3%. The specimen sequenced was PBMCs. This clonotype originated in a woman in her late teens or twenties in good health and CMV-seronegative.

The DNA of the CDR3 is TGTGCCAGCAGTTTAGCGGCAGGGGCGCAGTATTTT. Its protein is CASSLAAGAQYF. The V and J genes are TRBV28 and TRBJ2-3; the D gene is possibly TRBD1 (6 bases). The CDR3 spans 12 residues. Trimming stripped 2 bases from V and 10 bases from J, with 10 bases between. Germline lookup yields CDR1 MDHEN and CDR2 SYDVKM.